The 21 T cell receptor beta chains given below trace back to one sample, sequenced in a study of cytomegalovirus exposure and HLA in healthy donors. PCR primers comprised 60 Vbeta and 13 Jbeta primers. Libraries were prepared by immunoSEQ multiplex PCR; TCRdb keeps only in-frame clonotypes and omits some of them. Of about 110,000 clones in the sample, approximately 86% were seen once. The specimen was PBMCs. These receptors originate from a young man in good health and CMV-seronegative.

This clone was observed a single time. CDR3 protein: CASSYPGGDTQYF. The CDR3 bases are TGTGCCAGCAGCTACCCGGGTGGGGATACGCAGTATTTT. The chain has TRBV13 and TRBJ2-3; no clear D. The germline gives CDR1 PRHDT, CDR2 FYEKMQ (reference sequence). Trimming took 4 bases from V and 6 from J, leaving 11 bases between them. The CDR3 length is 13 residues.

The CDR3 loop reads CAIRGGGEDNQPQHF. CDR3 bases: TGTGCCATCCGGGGAGGGGGAGAGGACAATCAGCCCCAGCATTTT. The chain is built from TRBV10-3 and TRBJ1-5, with TRBD1 as a possible D gene (6 bases). CDR1 and CDR2 from the germline V gene are ENHRY and SYGVKD. Trimming cost V 8 bases and J 3 bases, with 17 bases left between them. CDR3 size: 15 residues.

The gene calls are TRBV28 and TRBJ1-1; TRBD1 matches 7 bases. CDR1 is MDHEN and CDR2 is SYDVKM in the germline V gene. The CDR3 contains 15 residues. The V gene end was trimmed by 4 bases and the J gene end by 1 base; junction bases not matched to a gene: 6. The CDR3 region is CASSSGQRTNTEAFF. The CDR3 coding sequence is TGTGCCAGCAGTTCGGGACAGAGGACGAACACTGAAGCTTTCTTT.

The chain joins TRBV19 to TRBJ2-7, with a possible D match to TRBD2 (5 bases). There are 13 residues in the CDR3. Per the germline V gene, CDR1 is LNHDA and CDR2 is SQIVND (reference sequence). V lost 4 bases to trimming and J lost 2 bases, with 9 bases between them. CDR3 DNA sequence: TGTGCCAGTAGTAGGACGGGAACCTACGAGCAGTACTTC. Amino acid sequence: CASSRTGTYEQYF.

Of note for this clone: The junction departs from the called germline gene at one end, perhaps through a read error. V is TRBV11-2 and J is TRBJ1-4; TRBD1 agrees at 9 bases. The V gene's germline CDR1 is SGHAT and CDR2 FQNNGV. This CDR3 contains 15 residues. The CDR3 loop reads CASSLAGTGNEKLFF. The CDR3 bases are TGTGCCAGCAGTTTAGCCGGGACAGGGAATGAAAAACTGTTTTTT. Supplemented by reference TRBV11-2 and TRBJ1-4, the full variable domain reads EAGVAQSPRYKIIEKRQSVAFWCNPISGHATLYWYQQILGQGPKLLIQFQNNGVVDDSQLPKDRFSAERLKGVDSTLKIQPAKLEDSAVYLCASSLAGTGNEKLFFGSGTQLSVL.

This chain uses TRBV5-1 with TRBJ2-2; no firm D call. The germline V gene encodes CDR1 SGHRS and CDR2 YFSETQ. This CDR3 is 13 amino acids long. Trimming removed 0 bases from V and 5 bases from J, with 5 bases in between. The CDR3 DNA follows: TGCGCCAGCAGCTTGGCCGGGACCGGGGAGCTGTTTTTT. It translates to CASSLAGTGELFF.

V gene TRBV7-9 combines with J gene TRBJ1-2; 8 nucleotides match TRBD1. The germline V gene has CDR1 SEHNR and CDR2 FQNEAQ (reference sequence). With V trimmed by 5 bases and J by 0 bases, 2 bases remained unmatched. The CDR3 is made up of 14 amino acids. This CDR3 reads CASSATGANYGYTF. The CDR3 DNA follows: TGTGCCAGCAGCGCGACAGGGGCTAACTATGGCTACACCTTC.

The CDR3 region is CASSLYVATNEKLFF. The CDR3 DNA is TGTGCCAGCAGTTTATATGTAGCAACTAATGAAAAACTGTTTTTT. The rearrangement joins TRBV27 to TRBJ1-4; D is uncertain. The CDR3 covers 15 residues. The germline V and J ends were trimmed by 1 base and 0 bases, with 6 bases remaining between them. CDR1 and CDR2 (germline): MNHEY, SMNVEV (reference sequence). Full variable domain (rest looked up from reference TRBV27 and TRBJ1-4): EAQVTQNPRYLITVTGKKLTVTCSQNMNHEYMSWYRQDPGLGLRQIYYSMNVEVTDKGDVPEGYKVSRKEKRNFPLILESPSPNQTSLYFCASSLYVATNEKLFFGSGTQLSVL.

In DNA, the CDR3 is TGTGCCAGTAGTCCTCGACTAGTTGATACCGGGGAGCTGTTTTTT. It codes for CASSPRLVDTGELFF. The rearrangement joins TRBV19 to TRBJ2-2, with D possibly matching TRBD2 (6 bases). The CDR3 sequence is 15 residues long. V lost 5 bases, J lost 5 bases, and 15 bases lay in between. Germline V gene lookup returns CDR1 LNHDA and CDR2 SQIVND (reference sequence). Filled out from reference TRBV19 and TRBJ2-2, the complete variable domain reads DGGITQSPKYLFRKEGQNVTLSCEQNLNHDAMYWYRQDPGQGLRLIYYSQIVNDFQKGDIAEGYSVSREKKESFPLTVTSAQKNPTAFYLCASSPRLVDTGELFFGEGSRLTVL.

This sequence joins TRBV6-7 and TRBJ1-3, with TRBD1 as a possible D gene (5 bases). TRBV6-7 is marked as an open reading frame, function uncertain. The CDR3 extends over 17 amino acids. V gave up 0 bases and J gave up 3 bases, with 15 bases separating them. CDR3 nucleotides: TGTGCCAGCAGTTACTCGACAGCGTTTTGTTGTGGAAACACCATATATTTT. Translation: CASSYSTAFCCGNTIYF.

The chain has TRBV19 and TRBJ2-4; the match to TRBD2 covers 12 bases. The CDR3 is 17 amino acids. The germline gives CDR1 LNHDA, CDR2 SQIVND (reference sequence). V was clipped by 4 bases and J by 0 bases; unmatched bases: 4. CDR3 region: CASSTLAGGPAKNIQYF. The CDR3 nucleotides are TGTGCCAGTAGTACCCTAGCGGGAGGGCCAGCCAAAAACATTCAGTACTTC. Drawing the rest from reference TRBV19 and TRBJ2-4, the complete variable domain is DGGITQSPKYLFRKEGQNVTLSCEQNLNHDAMYWYRQDPGQGLRLIYYSQIVNDFQKGDIAEGYSVSREKKESFPLTVTSAQKNPTAFYLCASSTLAGGPAKNIQYFGAGTRLSVL.

The chain recombines TRBV7-3 with TRBJ2-7, with 8 nucleotides matching TRBD2. Germline V lookup: CDR1 SGHTA, CDR2 FQGTGA. This CDR3 comprises 18 residues. The trim removed 3 bases at V and 5 bases at J, leaving 18 bases unmatched. CDR3 in amino acids: CASSFSAGARLAPHEQYF. CDR3 sequence (DNA): TGTGCCAGCAGCTTTTCTGCAGGGGCGCGACTAGCGCCCCACGAGCAGTACTTC.

The V gene is TRBV5-1, the J gene TRBJ2-1, with 10 bases identical to TRBD2. The germline CDR1 and CDR2 sequences are SGHRS and YFSETQ. Losses at the gene ends were 2 bases for V and 3 bases for J; bases not matched to a gene: 2. The CDR3 is made up of 15 amino acids. CDR3: CASSFTSGNYNEQFF. CDR3 DNA: TGCGCCAGCAGCTTCACTAGCGGGAACTACAATGAGCAGTTCTTC.

The chain combines TRBV7-8 with TRBJ2-5, with 11 bases that match TRBD1. J lost 5 bases, V lost 5 bases, and 10 bases had no gene match. CDR1 is SGHVS, CDR2 FQNEAQ, per germline. The CDR3 extends over 16 amino acids. CDR3 sequence: CASSTPRTGGRETQYF. In DNA form, the CDR3 reads TGTGCCAGCAGCACCCCAAGGACAGGGGGCAGGGAGACCCAGTACTTC.

The V gene is TRBV10-3, the J gene TRBJ2-1; TRBD2 aligns across 9 bases. This CDR3 region has 13 residues. After removal of 6 bases from V and 9 bases from J, the junction contained 6 bases not matched to a gene. The V gene's germline CDR1 is ENHRY and CDR2 SYGVKD. Here the CDR3 DNA reads TGTGCCATCAGGGCGGGAGGGCCGGCTGAGCAGTTCTTC. Translated: CAIRAGGPAEQFF.

The CDR3 protein is CASSISRTGRLGETQYF. The CDR3 nucleotides read TGTGCCAGTAGTATATCCCGGACAGGGAGGTTGGGGGAGACCCAGTACTTC. The chain joins TRBV19 to TRBJ2-5, with 8 bases fitting TRBD1. V lost 2 bases to trimming and J lost 5 bases; unmatched junction nucleotides: 13. The CDR3 length is 17 residues. Germline loops: CDR1 LNHDA, CDR2 SQIVND (reference sequence).

This clone was seen more than once but under ten times. The rearrangement links TRBV6-5 to TRBJ1-2; TRBD1 matches at 8 bases. Germline CDR1 reads MNHEY; CDR2 reads SVGAGI. The V and J ends lost 6 bases and 6 bases, in that order; junction bases with no gene match: 6. The CDR3 is 13 amino acids. CDR3 residues: CASRQDRENGYTF. In DNA, the CDR3 is TGTGCCAGCAGGCAGGACAGGGAAAATGGCTACACCTTC.

CDR3 protein: CASSIAGAYEQYF. The CDR3 bases are TGTGCCAGTAGTATAGCGGGGGCCTACGAGCAGTACTTC. The chain uses TRBV19 and TRBJ2-7; D possibly corresponds to TRBD2 (6 bases). Trimming cost V 1 base and J 2 bases, with 6 bases left between them. This CDR3 is 13 amino acids long. CDR1 and CDR2 from the germline V gene are LNHDA and SQIVND (reference sequence).

V is TRBV10-3 and J is TRBJ1-1; 7 bases line up with TRBD1. Germline CDR1 ENHRY, CDR2 SYGVKD. The J segment lost 4 bases and the V segment lost 0 bases, leaving 11 bases of the junction unmatched. The CDR3 is 17 amino acids. The CDR3 sequence is CAISESIGPGQITEAFF. The CDR3, as DNA: TGTGCCATCAGTGAGTCGATAGGACCGGGACAGATCACTGAAGCTTTCTTT.

The V and J genes are TRBV7-2 and TRBJ2-3; D may be TRBD2 (5 bases). Germline V lookup: CDR1 SGHTA, CDR2 FQGNSA. The CDR3 is 14 amino acids. V was clipped by 4 bases and J by 4 bases, with 12 bases between them. In nucleotides, the CDR3 is TGTGCCAGCAGCTCGGCGGACTCTTCAGATACGCAGTATTTT. It encodes CASSSADSSDTQYF.

This chain links TRBV10-3 with TRBJ2-7, with TRBD1 identical over 7 bases. The germline V gene has CDR1 ENHRY and CDR2 SYGVKD. The J segment lost 0 bases and the V segment lost 0 bases, leaving 5 bases of the junction unmatched. The CDR3 consists of 16 residues. Here the CDR3 reads CAISESLAGGSYEQYF. Written as DNA, the CDR3 is TGTGCCATCAGTGAGTCTTTGGCAGGGGGCTCCTACGAGCAGTACTTC.